Presented here are 23 T cell receptor beta chains from one specimen sequenced in a study of cytomegalovirus exposure and HLA in healthy donors. The PCR used 60 Vbeta and 13 Jbeta primers. Profiled with immunoSEQ multiplex PCR; TCRdb holds only in-frame clones, not every one. The sample carries around 97,000 clones, approximately 73% recorded once. The sequencing sample was made of PBMCs. All receptors derive from a man aged 40-49 years in good health and CMV-seronegative.

The chain couples TRBV5-4 to TRBJ2-7, with TRBD1 matching 11 bases. CDR3 size: 16 residues. Germline CDR1 reads SGHNT; CDR2 reads YYREEE (reference sequence). Losses at the gene ends were 4 bases for V and 6 bases for J; bases not matched to a gene: 12. As DNA, the CDR3 is TGTGCCAGCAGCACTGGTGGGACAGGGGGTCTGAGCGAGCAGTACTTC. Translated, it gives CASSTGGTGGLSEQYF.

The J gene is TRBJ1-2, the V gene TRBV5-1; the match to TRBD1 covers 8 bases. Trimming removed 7 bases from V and 5 bases from J; junction bases left unmatched: 10. The CDR3 contains 14 residues. Germline CDR1 is SGHRS and CDR2 is YFSETQ. The CDR3 sequence is CASRPIGQGYGYTF. The CDR3 nucleotides are TGCGCCAGCCGACCGATTGGACAGGGTTATGGCTACACCTTC.

Note on this clone: Different DNA sequences within this sample yield the same CDR3. The V call is TRBV5-1, the J call TRBJ2-1; 12 bases align to TRBD2. Germline assignment: CDR1 SGHRS and CDR2 YFSETQ. V lost 3 bases to trimming and J lost 6 bases; unmatched junction nucleotides: 4. This CDR3 is built from 15 residues. The CDR3 sequence: CASSWLAGGLNEQFF. The DNA of the CDR3 is TGCGCCAGCAGCTGGCTAGCGGGGGGGCTCAATGAGCAGTTCTTC.

This rearrangement joins TRBV4-2 to TRBJ1-4; TRBD1 might be the D (6 bases). This CDR3 comprises 16 residues. The V end was cut by 3 bases, the J end by 2 bases, with 13 bases between. Germline V CDR1 and CDR2: LGHNA, YNFKEQ. The DNA for the CDR3 is TGTGCCAGCAGCCATGGACCTCAGGGGACTAATGAAAAACTGTTTTTT. Protein sequence: CASSHGPQGTNEKLFF.

V is TRBV29-1 and J is TRBJ2-7; tentatively, D is TRBD1 (5 bases). V was trimmed by 3 bases and J by 2 bases, leaving 14 bases between them. The CDR3 contains 14 residues. In germline, CDR1 is SQVTM, CDR2 ANQGSEA. The CDR3: CSVDPQASPYEQYF. CDR3 DNA sequence: TGCAGCGTTGACCCACAGGCCTCTCCCTACGAGCAGTACTTC.

This sequence joins TRBV2 and TRBJ1-2, with D possibly matching TRBD1 (5 bases). Germline CDR1 reads SNHLY; CDR2 reads FYNNEI. Trimming took 4 bases from V and 7 from J, leaving 22 bases between them. This CDR3 contains 16 residues. The CDR3 is CASSVAESGIRGGYTF. The CDR3 DNA is TGTGCCAGCAGTGTGGCAGAAAGTGGCATAAGGGGTGGCTACACCTTC.

This rearrangement joins TRBV7-2 to TRBJ1-2; D perhaps matches TRBD1 (5 bases). The CDR3 covers 14 residues. From germline, CDR1 is SGHTA and CDR2 FQGNSA. V shed 3 bases and J shed 1 base, with 9 bases lying between them. The CDR3 nucleotides read TGTGCCAGCAGCTTGGACATCGGTAACTATGGCTACACCTTC. This encodes CASSLDIGNYGYTF.

This clone was recorded a few times. The chain employs TRBV5-1 and TRBJ2-1, with D possibly being TRBD1 (6 bases). Germline V gives CDR1 SGHRS, CDR2 YFSETQ. This CDR3 comprises 16 residues. Between the trimmed V and J ends, which lost 5 bases and 1 base, there was a span of 16 bases. This CDR3 reads CASRMQAQGSYNEQFF. The CDR3 DNA reads as TGCGCCAGCAGGATGCAGGCGCAGGGGTCCTACAATGAGCAGTTCTTC.

The count of this clone is one. This chain links TRBV6-5 with TRBJ2-7, with TRBD2 matching 10 bases. Germline CDR1 is MNHEY and CDR2 is SVGAGI. The V segment lost 5 bases and the J segment 3 bases; nucleotides outside the gene matches: 4. There are 14 residues in the CDR3. CDR3 amino acids: CASSATSGVYEQYF. The CDR3 DNA is TGTGCCAGCAGTGCTACTAGCGGGGTCTACGAGCAGTACTTC.

CDR3 sequence: CASSLRRGATEAFF. CDR3 nucleotide sequence: TGTGCCAGCAGCCTCCGCAGGGGGGCCACTGAAGCTTTCTTT. The chain recombines TRBV27 with TRBJ1-1; 7 bases match TRBD1. Germline V gives CDR1 MNHEY, CDR2 SMNVEV (reference sequence). The CDR3 consists of 14 residues. V dropped 6 bases and J dropped 4; count of bases not matched to a gene: 8.

The chain carries TRBV7-9 and TRBJ2-1; the match to TRBD2 covers 7 bases. The CDR3 contains 14 residues. The V segment lost 4 bases and the J segment 5 bases; nucleotides outside the gene matches: 5. Germline V gene data show CDR1 as SEHNR and CDR2 as FQNEAQ (reference sequence). CDR3 protein: CASSSTAGDNEQFF. The CDR3 nucleotides read TGTGCCAGCAGCTCAACGGCGGGGGACAATGAGCAGTTCTTC.

This clone has a handful of counts. CDR3 in amino acids: CASSLFGGIYNEQFF. CDR3 DNA sequence: TGTGCCAGCAGTTTGTTCGGAGGAATTTACAATGAGCAGTTCTTC. The chain has TRBV27 and TRBJ2-1; a weak D match, TRBD2 (5 bases). Trimming removed 3 bases at V and 4 bases at J, with 13 bases between. The CDR3 spans 15 residues. Germline assignment: CDR1 MNHEY and CDR2 SMNVEV (reference sequence).

The rearrangement links TRBV7-2 to TRBJ1-3; D gene ambiguous. The germline V and J ends were trimmed by 2 bases and 8 bases, with 7 bases remaining between them. The V gene's germline CDR1 is SGHTA and CDR2 FQGNSA. This CDR3 contains 12 residues. CDR3 sequence (DNA): TGTGCCAGCAGCTTATCCAGTGACACCATATATTTT. Protein: CASSLSSDTIYF.

The chain has TRBV29-1 and TRBJ2-1; TRBD1 matches at 8 bases. CDR3 length equals 11 residues. Germline lookup yields CDR1 SQVTM and CDR2 ANQGSEA. The trim removed 5 bases at V and 8 bases at J, leaving 2 bases unmatched. The CDR3 coding sequence is TGCAGCGTTCAGACAGGGGATGAGCAGTTCTTC. The encoded protein is CSVQTGDEQFF.

V usage is TRBV19 and J usage is TRBJ1-3, with 8 positions matching TRBD1. This CDR3 is built from 16 residues. Germline V gene lookup returns CDR1 LNHDA and CDR2 SQIVND (reference sequence). The J segment lost 1 base and the V segment lost 3 bases, leaving 5 bases of the junction unmatched. The CDR3 sequence: CASSIRDRGSGNTIYF. Here the CDR3 DNA reads TGTGCCAGTAGTATCCGCGACAGGGGTTCTGGAAACACCATATATTTT.

The V gene is TRBV28, the J gene TRBJ1-1; D not certain. Germline loops: CDR1 MDHEN, CDR2 SYDVKM. CDR3 size: 14 residues. V was shortened by 6 bases and J by 3 bases, with 14 bases between the two germline ends. This chain's CDR3 is CASRTIYRDTEAFF. The CDR3 DNA follows: TGTGCCAGCAGGACAATTTATAGAGACACTGAAGCTTTCTTT. Together with reference TRBV28 and TRBJ1-1, the CDR3 gives the full variable domain: DVKVTQSSRYLVKRTGEKVFLECVQDMDHENMFWYRQDPGLGLRLIYFSYDVKMKEKGDIPEGYSVSREKKERFSLILESASTNQTSMYLCASRTIYRDTEAFFGQGTRLTVV.

A single count supports this clone. This rearrangement joins TRBV7-2 to TRBJ2-3, with 8 bases aligning to TRBD2. CDR3 length equals 15 residues. V lost 3 bases and J lost 2; bases outside the gene matches: 4. Germline V gives CDR1 SGHTA, CDR2 FQGNSA. The CDR3 loop reads CASSFSGDSTDTQYF. CDR3 sequence (DNA): TGTGCCAGCAGCTTTAGCGGGGACTCCACAGATACGCAGTATTTT.

V and J are TRBV21-1 and TRBJ2-1; TRBD1 is taken as the D call from the table, unchecked against the DNA. TRBV21-1 is reported as a pseudogene. This CDR3 has 19 amino acids. CDR3 coding DNA: TGTGCCAGCAGCAAGATTATAGTTCGGCCAGGGGCCACCTACAATGAGCAGTTCTTC. Amino acids: CASSKIIVRPGATYNEQFF.

The chain has TRBV6-5 and TRBJ2-7, with unresolved D. The CDR3 contains 16 residues. Trimming took off 1 base at V and 0 bases at J, with 13 bases between the two ends. Germline V gene data show CDR1 as MNHEY and CDR2 as SVGAGI. CDR3 in amino acids: CASSYLAGGVSYEQYF. CDR3 sequence (DNA): TGTGCCAGCAGTTACTTGGCCGGTGGAGTCTCCTACGAGCAGTACTTC.

The CDR3 bases are TGTGCCACCAGCAGCGGGACAGGGGTCGGCTCACCCCTCCACTTT. Translated: CATSSGTGVGSPLHF. The chain combines TRBV15 with TRBJ1-6; TRBD1 matches 10 bases. V dropped 3 bases and J dropped 10; count of bases not matched to a gene: 6. Germline CDR1 reads LNHNV; CDR2 reads YYDKDF (reference sequence). The CDR3 spans 15 residues.

This clone was found once. This sequence joins TRBV15 and TRBJ2-5, with 10 bases aligning to TRBD2. The length of the CDR3 is 17 residues. The junction had 5 bases not matched to a gene; V was cut back by 1 base and J by 0 bases. CDR1 and CDR2 (germline): LNHNV, YYDKDF (reference sequence). CDR3 protein: CATSRASGGLYQETQYF. In DNA form, the CDR3 reads TGTGCCACCAGCAGAGCTAGCGGGGGCCTGTACCAAGAGACCCAGTACTTC.

V usage is TRBV5-1 and J usage is TRBJ2-1; D is ambiguous. Germline V gives CDR1 SGHRS, CDR2 YFSETQ. This CDR3 spans 11 amino acids. Trimming removed 1 base from V and 8 bases from J, with 4 bases in between. CDR3 sequence (DNA): TGCGCCAGCAGCTTGTACTATGAGCAGTTCTTC. Protein product: CASSLYYEQFF.

The rearrangement uses TRBV28 and TRBJ1-2, with D perhaps TRBD1 (5 bases). This CDR3 has 14 amino acids. Germline-derived CDR1 and CDR2 are MDHEN and SYDVKM. Between the trimmed V and J ends, which lost 1 base and 2 bases, there was a span of 8 bases. CDR3 amino acids: CASSLLAGNYGYTF. In DNA form, the CDR3 reads TGTGCCAGCAGTTTATTGGCAGGGAACTATGGCTACACCTTC.